This is a list of T cell receptor beta chains from one sample in a study of blood T cell repertoires in COVID-19. Only in-frame clones appear in the TCRdb table, and some are missing; sequencing was by immunoSEQ multiplex PCR. The sample consists of about 22,000 clones, 65% to 90% of them appearing once. Sequencing was done on a sample of peripheral blood. All receptors come from a man between 65 and 80 years old with acute or convalescent COVID-19. The CDR3 runs from the conserved cysteine through the conserved F or W. The D gene is left open where the match is weak. Size is stated for part of the rows, as once, few or many counts, or as a class when the clone is expanded.

cdr3_nt cdr3_aa v_call clone_size d_call j_call
TGTGCCAGCAGTTTAGGGGGCTCACACACTGAAGCTTTCTTT CASSLGGSHTEAFF TRBV28 NA NA TRBJ1-1
TGCGCCAGCAGCCAAGAAGTTGGGGTTGGGGGGAGAAACACCATATATTTT CASSQEVGVGGRNTIYF TRBV4-3 NA NA TRBJ1-3
TGCGCCAGCAGCCGAACGCCGGGACTAGTAAATGAGCAGTTCTTC CASSRTPGLVNEQFF TRBV4-3 once TRBD2 TRBJ2-1
TGCAGTGGAGGGAGGGGGTTGGAACTGTTTTTT CSGGRGLELFF TRBV20-1 NA NA TRBJ1-4
TGTGCCAGCAGTTCCATGTTCTACGAGCAGTACTTC CASSSMFYEQYF TRBV6-2/TRBV6-3 NA NA TRBJ2-7
TGTGCCAGCAGTGAAGGGACAGGGGAGCAGTACTTC CASSEGTGEQYF TRBV6-1 NA TRBD1 TRBJ2-7
TGTGCCAGCAGTTACTCCCAGGGATCCTATGGCTACACCTTC CASSYSQGSYGYTF TRBV6-2/TRBV6-3 NA NA TRBJ1-2
TGTGCCATCAACCAGGGGGTTGACACTGAAGCTTTCTTT CAINQGVDTEAFF TRBV10-3 NA TRBD1 TRBJ1-1
TGTGCCAGCTCACCGGCGGGGGGCACTGAAGCTTTCTTT CASSPAGGTEAFF TRBV18 once NA TRBJ1-1
TGTGCATACTCCCACGGGGCGAACACCGGGGAGCTGTTTTTT CAYSHGANTGELFF TRBV28 NA NA TRBJ2-2
TGTGCCAGCAGTTTATCAGGGGATGCAGATACGCAGTATTTT CASSLSGDADTQYF TRBV28 NA NA TRBJ2-3
TGTGCCAGCAGTTCACCTGGGCATGAGCAGTTCTTC CASSSPGHEQFF TRBV28 NA NA TRBJ2-1
TGCGCCAGCAGCCATACAGGGACATCTAACTATGGCTACACCTTC CASSHTGTSNYGYTF TRBV4-1 NA NA TRBJ1-2
TGTGCCAGCAGCTTAGCGTCTAGCGGGGGCCAAGAGACCCAGTACTTC CASSLASSGGQETQYF TRBV7-2 NA TRBD2 TRBJ2-5
TGTGCCAGCAGCGGAATACAGGGTAGGAACACTGAAGCTTTCTTT CASSGIQGRNTEAFF TRBV5-6 few NA TRBJ1-1
TGTGCCAGCAGCGTAGCTACGGCAGATACGCAGTATTTT CASSVATADTQYF TRBV9 NA NA TRBJ2-3
TGTGCCAGCAGCCCCCCGACAGTTCGAGTCACTGAAGCTTTCTTT CASSPPTVRVTEAFF TRBV7-8 NA NA TRBJ1-1
TGTGCCAGCAGTGTAGGACAGGGGATCGGTGGCTACACCTTC CASSVGQGIGGYTF TRBV2 NA TRBD1 TRBJ1-2
TGCGCCAGCAGCGATGTGACAGGGGGTTCACCCCTCCACTTT CASSDVTGGSPLHF TRBV4-1 NA TRBD1 TRBJ1-6
TGTGCCAGCGGCAAAATTATGTCTGGAAACACCATATATTTT CASGKIMSGNTIYF TRBV9 NA NA TRBJ1-3
TGTGCCAGCAGCGTAGGCGGCCCCTTGGCAACTAATGAAAAACTGTTTTTT CASSVGGPLATNEKLFF TRBV9 NA NA TRBJ1-4
TGTGCCACCTCGACAGCTACCTATGGCTACACCTTC CATSTATYGYTF TRBV27 medium-sized NA TRBJ1-2
TGTGCCAGCAGCGACAGGGGAATGGGGGATCAGCCCCAGCATTTT CASSDRGMGDQPQHF TRBV7-8 NA TRBD1 TRBJ1-5
TGTGCCAGCGCCGGGGGGGAGGGTGGCTACACCTTC CASAGGEGGYTF TRBV27 NA NA TRBJ1-2
TGTGCCAGCAGTGATGAGATTAACACTGAAGCTTTCTTT CASSDEINTEAFF TRBV2 NA NA TRBJ1-1
TGTGCCAGCAGCCCTCGGAGCGGGGGGGAGGTTTCGTTCGAGACCCAGTACTTC CASSPRSGGEVSFETQYF TRBV11-2 NA TRBD2 TRBJ2-5
TGTGCCAGCAGCCAAGATCTAGGACTAGGCGGGGAGACCCAGTACTTC CASSQDLGLGGETQYF TRBV14 NA TRBD2 TRBJ2-5
TGTGCCAGCAGCCAAGAGGGGGCGGGGGCCAACGTCCTGACTTTC CASSQEGAGANVLTF TRBV11-3 NA TRBD1 TRBJ2-6
TGCGCCAGCAGCCAGAGAGGGAAGGAGAATCAGCCCCAGCATTTT CASSQRGKENQPQHF TRBV4-3 NA NA TRBJ1-5
TGTGCCAGCAGCATCCCTCGGGGGGGGTTCACTGAAGCTTTCTTT CASSIPRGGFTEAFF TRBV6-5 NA NA TRBJ1-1
TGTGCCAGCAGCGCCCGACAGGGGGCCAGCTCCGGGGCCAACGTCCTGACTTTC CASSARQGASSGANVLTF TRBV5-4 NA TRBD1 TRBJ2-6
TGTGCCAGCAGCGGCGGGACTAGCGGGGGAACAGATACGCAGTATTTT CASSGGTSGGTDTQYF TRBV5-4 NA TRBD2 TRBJ2-3
TGTGCCAGCAGTTTACAGCGGAGGGAGACCCAGTACTTC CASSLQRRETQYF TRBV28 NA NA TRBJ2-5
TGTGCCCCCTGCAGGCCCTATAGCAATCAGCCCCAGCATTTT CAPCRPYSNQPQHF TRBV27 NA NA TRBJ1-5
TGTGCCAGCAGCTCCTTAGGGGCTGGAAACACCATATATTTT CASSSLGAGNTIYF TRBV7-2 NA NA TRBJ1-3
TGTGCCAGCAGTGAATCCGGGGGCACTGAAGCTTTCTTT CASSESGGTEAFF TRBV25-1 NA NA TRBJ1-1
TGCAGTGCTAGTGCCCCCGGACAGGGGCTCGATGAGCAGTTCTTC CSASAPGQGLDEQFF TRBV20-1 NA TRBD1 TRBJ2-1
TGTGCCAGCAGCCCTTCCCTGGGCTGGAATGAGCAGTTCTTC CASSPSLGWNEQFF TRBV7-2 NA NA TRBJ2-1
TGTGCCAGCAGCTCGCTAGCGGGAAGCACAGATACGCAGTATTTT CASSSLAGSTDTQYF TRBV5-4 NA TRBD2 TRBJ2-3
TGTGCCAGCAGTCCAAGGAGGCCAACTAATGAAAAACTGTTTTTT CASSPRRPTNEKLFF TRBV6-5 NA NA TRBJ1-4
TGTGCCATCAGTGAAGAAGGAGCCGGAACTAATGAAAAACTGTTTTTT CAISEEGAGTNEKLFF TRBV10-3 NA NA TRBJ1-4
TGCGCCAGCAGCGCGGTGACGGGGTTTAGAGATACGCAGTATTTT CASSAVTGFRDTQYF TRBV10-2 NA NA TRBJ2-3
TGTGCCAGCAGTGACCAAGCAGGGCCGAACACTGAAGCTTTCTTT CASSDQAGPNTEAFF TRBV6-1 NA NA TRBJ1-1
TGTGCCAGCTCACCGACGACAGAGAACACTGAAGCTTTCTTT CASSPTTENTEAFF TRBV18 NA NA TRBJ1-1
TGTGCCAGCAGTGAGGGTGGGGCCGACTACGAGCAGTACTTC CASSEGGADYEQYF TRBV6-1 NA NA TRBJ2-7
TGCAGCGTGGAGACAGGGGGCTCTGGAAACACCATATATTTT CSVETGGSGNTIYF TRBV29-1 NA TRBD1 TRBJ1-3
TGTGCCAGCAGCTTGACAGTCGGATCGCAGTACTTC CASSLTVGSQYF TRBV5-4 NA NA TRBJ2-7
TGTGCCAGCAGTTCAGGGGTCTCGAACACTGAAGCTTTCTTT CASSSGVSNTEAFF TRBV28 NA NA TRBJ1-1
TGTGCCAGCTCACCAGGCAACACCGGGGAGCTGTTTTTT CASSPGNTGELFF TRBV18 few NA TRBJ2-2
TGTGCCACCAGTGATCAGAAGCGGGGGGGCCGGGAATTCGAGCAGTTCTTC CATSDQKRGGREFEQFF TRBV24-1 NA TRBD2 TRBJ2-1
TGTGCCAGTACTCCAGGAAGGACAGGGCCGAACACTGAAGCTTTCTTT CASTPGRTGPNTEAFF TRBV19 NA TRBD1 TRBJ1-1
TGTGCCAGCAGCGCCTACGGGGACACATATCAGCCCCAGCATTTT CASSAYGDTYQPQHF TRBV9 NA NA TRBJ1-5
TGTGCCACCAACGGCGGCGGCGGGGACTACGAGCAGTACTTC CATNGGGGDYEQYF TRBV15 NA NA TRBJ2-7
TGTGCCAGCAGCCTGGACAGGGGAAACACCATATATTTT CASSLDRGNTIYF TRBV7-7 NA TRBD1 TRBJ1-3
TGTGCCAGCTCACAAACTCAGGGGGCGAACACCGGGGAGCTGTTTTTT CASSQTQGANTGELFF TRBV18 once TRBD1 TRBJ2-2